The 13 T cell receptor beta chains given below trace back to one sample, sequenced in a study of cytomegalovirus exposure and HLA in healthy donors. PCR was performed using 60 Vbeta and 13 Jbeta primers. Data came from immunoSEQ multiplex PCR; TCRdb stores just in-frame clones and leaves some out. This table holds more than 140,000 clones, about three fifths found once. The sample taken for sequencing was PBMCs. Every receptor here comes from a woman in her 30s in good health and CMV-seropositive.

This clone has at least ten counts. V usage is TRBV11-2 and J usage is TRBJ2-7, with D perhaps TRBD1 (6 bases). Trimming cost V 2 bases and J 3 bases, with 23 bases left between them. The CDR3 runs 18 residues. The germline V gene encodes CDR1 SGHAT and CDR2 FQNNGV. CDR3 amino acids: CASSLWPGVGGDIYEQYF. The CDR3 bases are TGTGCCAGCAGCTTATGGCCAGGGGTAGGGGGAGATATCTACGAGCAGTACTTC.

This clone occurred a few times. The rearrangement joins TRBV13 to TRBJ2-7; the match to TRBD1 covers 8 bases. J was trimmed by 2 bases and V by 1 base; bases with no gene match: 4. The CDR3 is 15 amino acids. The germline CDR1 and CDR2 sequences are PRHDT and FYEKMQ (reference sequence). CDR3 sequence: CASSLATGVAYEQYF. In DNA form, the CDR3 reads TGTGCCAGCAGCTTAGCGACAGGGGTGGCCTACGAGCAGTACTTC.

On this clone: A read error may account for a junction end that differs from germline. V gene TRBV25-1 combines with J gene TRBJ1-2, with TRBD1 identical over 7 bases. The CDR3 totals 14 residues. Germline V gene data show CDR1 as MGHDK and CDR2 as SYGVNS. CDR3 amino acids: CASRRTGINYDYTF. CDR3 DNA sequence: TGTGCCAGCAGACGGACAGGAATAAACTATGACTACACCTTC.

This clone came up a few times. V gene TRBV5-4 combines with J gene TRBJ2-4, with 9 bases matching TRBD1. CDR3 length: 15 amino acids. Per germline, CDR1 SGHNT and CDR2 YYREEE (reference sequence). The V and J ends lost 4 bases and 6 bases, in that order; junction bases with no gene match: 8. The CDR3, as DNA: TGTGCCAGCAGCGACCATACGACAGGGGGAAACATTCAGTACTTC. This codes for CASSDHTTGGNIQYF.

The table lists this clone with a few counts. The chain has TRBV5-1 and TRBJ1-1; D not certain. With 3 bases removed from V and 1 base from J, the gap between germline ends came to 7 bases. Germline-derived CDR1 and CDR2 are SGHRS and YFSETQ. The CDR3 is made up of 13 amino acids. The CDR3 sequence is CASSSLRNTEAFF. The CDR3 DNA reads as TGCGCCAGCAGCTCTCTCAGGAACACTGAAGCTTTCTTT.

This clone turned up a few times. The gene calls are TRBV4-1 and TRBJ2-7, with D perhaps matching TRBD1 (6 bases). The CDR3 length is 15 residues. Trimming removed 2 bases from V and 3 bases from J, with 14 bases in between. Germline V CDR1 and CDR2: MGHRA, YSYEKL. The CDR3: CASSQSDRLGYEQYF. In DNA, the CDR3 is TGCGCCAGCAGCCAATCCGACAGGCTGGGCTACGAGCAGTACTTC.

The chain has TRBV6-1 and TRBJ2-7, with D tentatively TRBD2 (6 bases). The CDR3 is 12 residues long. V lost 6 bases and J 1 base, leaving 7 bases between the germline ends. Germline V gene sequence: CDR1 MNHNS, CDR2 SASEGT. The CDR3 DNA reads TGTGCCAGCAGGGGACTTTCCTACGAGCAGTACTTC. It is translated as CASRGLSYEQYF.

CDR3 sequence (DNA): TGTGCCAGCAGCGGGCCCTTGACAGTCTACGAGCAGTACTTC. This sequence encodes CASSGPLTVYEQYF. This sequence joins TRBV6-1 and TRBJ2-5, with D perhaps matching TRBD1 (5 bases). The DNA end is a closer match to TRBJ2-7, so the J assignment may be wrong. The germline V gene encodes CDR1 MNHNS and CDR2 SASEGT. CDR3 size: 14 residues.

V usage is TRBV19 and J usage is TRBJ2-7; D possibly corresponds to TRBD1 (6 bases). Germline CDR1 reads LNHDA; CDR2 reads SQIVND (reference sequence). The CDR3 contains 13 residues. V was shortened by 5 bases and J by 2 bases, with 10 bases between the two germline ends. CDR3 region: CASSLNRAYEQYF. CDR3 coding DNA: TGTGCCAGTAGTCTGAACAGGGCCTACGAGCAGTACTTC.

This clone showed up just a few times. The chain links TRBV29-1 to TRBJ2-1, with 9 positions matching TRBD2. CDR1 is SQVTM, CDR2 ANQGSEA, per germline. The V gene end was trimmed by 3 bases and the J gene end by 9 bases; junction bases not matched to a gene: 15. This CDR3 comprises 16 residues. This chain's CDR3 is CSVDRPLAGDLGEQFF. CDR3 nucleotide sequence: TGCAGCGTTGATCGTCCTTTAGCGGGAGACTTAGGTGAGCAGTTCTTC.

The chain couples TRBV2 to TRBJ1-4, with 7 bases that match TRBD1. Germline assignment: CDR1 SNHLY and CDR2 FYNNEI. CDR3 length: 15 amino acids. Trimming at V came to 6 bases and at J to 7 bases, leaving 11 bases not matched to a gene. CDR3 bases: TGTGCCAGCAGGAAGGAACAGGGGAGATCTGAAAAACTGTTTTTT. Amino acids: CASRKEQGRSEKLFF.

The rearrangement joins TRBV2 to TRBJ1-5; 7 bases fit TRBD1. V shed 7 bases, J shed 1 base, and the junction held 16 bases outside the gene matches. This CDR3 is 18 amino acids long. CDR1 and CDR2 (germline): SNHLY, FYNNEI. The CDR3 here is CASTGHRGLGASNQPQHF. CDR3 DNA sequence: TGTGCCAGCACGGGGCATAGGGGGCTAGGTGCGAGCAATCAGCCCCAGCATTTT.

CDR3 nucleotides: TGTGCCAGCAGCTTAGCCTCGACAGGGATCAATCAGCCCCAGCATTTT. Translation gives CASSLASTGINQPQHF. V usage is TRBV7-2 and J usage is TRBJ1-5; 7 nucleotides line up with TRBD1. Germline trimming cut 0 bases from V and 3 bases from J; bases unmatched to any gene: 5. The germline V gene has CDR1 SGHTA and CDR2 FQGNSA. The CDR3 contains 16 residues.